This is a list of T cell receptor beta chains from one sample in a study of cytomegalovirus exposure and HLA in healthy donors. Sequencing was performed with immunoSEQ multiplex PCR; in TCRdb, only in-frame clones are kept and a portion is missing. The repertoire has around 140,000 clones, 77% of them found once; the top ten carry about 1.7%. Sequenced input: PBMCs. These receptors came from a female donor in good health and CMV-seronegative. The CDR3 runs from the conserved cysteine through the conserved F or W. A D gene is named only where the DNA matches it firmly. Not every row has a clone size; where given, it reads once, few, many or a size class.

V gene: TRBV5-1
clone size: NA
D gene: TRBD2
J gene: TRBJ2-5
CDR3 DNA: TGCGCCAGCAGCTTGGGAAAGGGAGGGCGAGAGACCCAGTACTTC
CDR3 protein: CASSLGKGGRETQYF

V gene: TRBV6-1
clone size: NA
D gene: TRBD2
J gene: TRBJ2-7
CDR3 DNA: TGTGCCAGCCTGGCGGGGGTTCCCTACGAGCAGTACTTC
CDR3 protein: CASLAGVPYEQYF

V gene: TRBV28
clone size: NA
D gene: NA
J gene: TRBJ1-1
CDR3 DNA: TGTGCCAGTTCTCCCCGCGCTGAAGCTTTCTTT
CDR3 protein: CASSPRAEAFF

V gene: TRBV27
clone size: few
D gene: TRBD2
J gene: TRBJ2-7
CDR3 DNA: TGTGCCAGCAGTCCTCGGACTAGTCTTCCCTACGAGCAGTACTTC
CDR3 protein: CASSPRTSLPYEQYF

V gene: TRBV7-8
clone size: NA
D gene: TRBD2
J gene: TRBJ2-7
CDR3 DNA: TGTGCCAGCAGCCCGGGACTAGCGGCCTACGAGCAGTACTTC
CDR3 protein: CASSPGLAAYEQYF

V gene: TRBV19
clone size: NA
D gene: TRBD1
J gene: TRBJ1-2
CDR3 DNA: TGTGCCAGTAGTATGGGACAGGGAGCTAACTATGGCTACACCTTC
CDR3 protein: CASSMGQGANYGYTF

V gene: TRBV7-2
clone size: NA
D gene: TRBD1
J gene: TRBJ2-7
CDR3 DNA: TGTGCCAGCAGCTCATCAGGGACAGCCTACGAGCAGTACTTC
CDR3 protein: CASSSSGTAYEQYF

V gene: TRBV9
clone size: NA
D gene: TRBD1
J gene: TRBJ1-4
CDR3 DNA: TGTGCCAGCAGCGTAGCACAGGGGGATGGTGAAAAACTGTTTTTT
CDR3 protein: CASSVAQGDGEKLFF

V gene: TRBV18
clone size: NA
D gene: NA
J gene: TRBJ1-4
CDR3 DNA: TGTGCCAGCTCACCAGTCGTAGGGGATAATGAAAAACTGTTTTTT
CDR3 protein: CASSPVVGDNEKLFF

V gene: TRBV5-1
clone size: NA
D gene: TRBD2
J gene: TRBJ2-7
CDR3 DNA: TGCGCCAGCAGCTTAAACCCGACTAGCGAATACGAGCAGTACTTC
CDR3 protein: CASSLNPTSEYEQYF

V gene: TRBV28
clone size: NA
D gene: TRBD1
J gene: TRBJ1-1
CDR3 DNA: TGTGCCAGCAGTCTTCTTCCGACAGGGAGGTACACTGAAGCTTTCTTT
CDR3 protein: CASSLLPTGRYTEAFF

V gene: TRBV7-9
clone size: NA
D gene: NA
J gene: TRBJ1-5
CDR3 DNA: TGTGCCAGCAGTCCCCCCGGGTGGATGCAGCCCCAGCATTTT
CDR3 protein: CASSPPGWMQPQHF

V gene: TRBV29-1
clone size: once
D gene: NA
J gene: TRBJ2-2
CDR3 DNA: TGCAGCGTTCCCCTATCCCCGACCGGGGAGCTGTTTTTT
CDR3 protein: CSVPLSPTGELFF

V gene: TRBV10-1
clone size: NA
D gene: TRBD2
J gene: TRBJ2-1
CDR3 DNA: TGCGCCAGCAGTGAAGGGGCGGGAGGGTCGGATGAGCAGTTCTTC
CDR3 protein: CASSEGAGGSDEQFF

V gene: TRBV13
clone size: NA
D gene: NA
J gene: TRBJ2-3
CDR3 DNA: TGTGCCAGCAGCGCGACGACGGCGGGAGATACGCAGTATTTT
CDR3 protein: CASSATTAGDTQYF

V gene: TRBV7-8
clone size: NA
D gene: NA
J gene: TRBJ2-1
CDR3 DNA: TGTGCCAGCAGCCCACGAGGGGGCAATGAGCAGTTCTTC
CDR3 protein: CASSPRGGNEQFF

V gene: TRBV28
clone size: NA
D gene: TRBD1
J gene: TRBJ1-4
CDR3 DNA: TGTGCCAGCAGCTACAGGGGAATCGGTGAAAAACTGTTTTTT
CDR3 protein: CASSYRGIGEKLFF

V gene: TRBV5-1
clone size: NA
D gene: TRBD2
J gene: TRBJ2-7
CDR3 DNA: TGCGCCAGCAGCTTTAGCGGGAGGGATACTCGCGAGCAGTACTTC
CDR3 protein: CASSFSGRDTREQYF

V gene: TRBV7-7
clone size: NA
D gene: NA
J gene: TRBJ2-5
CDR3 DNA: TGTGCTAGCAGCCCTCAGGGGAGTCAAGAGACCCAGTACTTC
CDR3 protein: CASSPQGSQETQYF

V gene: TRBV6-1
clone size: NA
D gene: NA
J gene: TRBJ2-7
CDR3 DNA: TGTGCCAGCAGTGATCTAGGGGGCTCCTACGAGCAGTACTTC
CDR3 protein: CASSDLGGSYEQYF

V gene: TRBV10-1
clone size: NA
D gene: TRBD1
J gene: TRBJ2-7
CDR3 DNA: TGCGCCAGCAGTGCGACAGGGTCGGACGAGCAGTACTTC
CDR3 protein: CASSATGSDEQYF

V gene: TRBV20-1
clone size: NA
D gene: TRBD1
J gene: TRBJ1-2
CDR3 DNA: TGCAGTGCAAACAGGGGGCAAGGCTACACCTTC
CDR3 protein: CSANRGQGYTF

V gene: TRBV10-3
clone size: NA
D gene: TRBD1
J gene: TRBJ2-7
CDR3 DNA: TGTGCCAGCAGACAGGGCACCTACGAGCAGTACTTC
CDR3 protein: CASRQGTYEQYF

V gene: TRBV30
clone size: once
D gene: NA
J gene: TRBJ1-4
CDR3 DNA: TGTGCCTGGGGGGGAGGGGCTCCCGCAGCTAATGAAAAACTGTTTTTT
CDR3 protein: CAWGGGAPAANEKLFF

V gene: TRBV2
clone size: NA
D gene: NA
J gene: TRBJ2-7
CDR3 DNA: TGTGCCAGCAGCGCAGGGACCTACGAGCAGTACTTC
CDR3 protein: CASSAGTYEQYF

V gene: TRBV19
clone size: NA
D gene: NA
J gene: TRBJ1-1
CDR3 DNA: TGTGCCAGTAGCCAAACCAGGGTTAACACTGAAGCTTTCTTT
CDR3 protein: CASSQTRVNTEAFF

V gene: TRBV19
clone size: NA
D gene: NA
J gene: TRBJ1-5
CDR3 DNA: TGTGCCAGTAGTATGTATGAGGCGGGTCAGCCCCAGCATTTT
CDR3 protein: CASSMYEAGQPQHF

V gene: TRBV12-5
clone size: NA
D gene: NA
J gene: TRBJ1-1
CDR3 DNA: TGTGCTAGTGGTTTGGGGGCCTTT
CDR3 protein: CASGLGAF

V gene: TRBV6-6
clone size: NA
D gene: TRBD2
J gene: TRBJ2-5
CDR3 DNA: TGTGCCAGCAGTTACAGGGCTAGCGGGAACCAAGAGACCCAGTACTTC
CDR3 protein: CASSYRASGNQETQYF